This TCR beta chain was documented in a study of post-analysis software for immune sequencing data. At the level of the study: As for disease course, relapsing-remitting, secondary progressive and progressive-relapsing multiple sclerosis were all included. Overall study findings and caveats: With F measure, samples from one preparation batch clustered together strongly. In patients, TRBV5-6, TRBV5-1 and TRBV20-1 belonged to roughly five TRBV segments found more frequently than in controls. Controls' normalized Chao1 diversity significantly exceeded that of multiple sclerosis patients.

With regard to this clonotype: The antigen is not known.

CDR3 length equals 15 residues. The germline gives CDR1 SNHLY, CDR2 FYNNEI. The V end was cut by 2 bases, the J end by 2 bases, with 10 bases between. Incorporated into the TCR beta cDNA libraries were unique molecular identifiers, which served to reduce PCR and sequencing biases. Roughly 500,000 cDNA molecules came from 1 to 10 million T cells. TCRdb passed the PCR reads through MiXCR, listing each CDR3 protein once. The data hold some 800,000 distinct CDR3 sequences, with around 46% observed a single time. The specimen was blood. The clonotype was recovered from a girl aged 10 to 17 with multiple sclerosis. The chain links TRBV2 to TRBJ2-1; possible D gene TRBD1, 5 bases. In DNA, the CDR3 is TGTGCCAGCAGTGAATGTACAGGCCCCTACAATGAGCAGTTCTTC. It encodes CASSECTGPYNEQFF.